The present TCR beta chain was sequenced within a study of blood T cell repertoires in COVID-19 (dated by TCRdb to about 2020). Notes on the research overall: The collaborator samples originated in the United States, Italy and Spain and spanned the acute and convalescent phases of COVID-19. The prospective study material was composed of cDNA or gDNA derived from T cells, B-cell-depleted T cells, or PBMCs. The dataset comprised deeply sampled blood TCRbeta repertoires from subjects exposed to, actively infected with, or recovered from COVID-19. The repertoires were made available in a free public database intended to serve as a resource for research on the immune response to SARS-CoV-2. Samples were obtained from the ongoing ImmuneRACE study (first 160 participants) and from about 1,300 subjects provided by 6 global collaborators. A de-identified subject ID, COVID-19 status, age in years and sex were almost always included in the sample metadata. Where available, HLA class I and class II types were taken from metadata supplied by the sample provider and were not determined by assay-based typing.

CDR1 LNHNV and CDR2 YYDKDF are derived from the germline V gene (reference sequence). V lost 1 base and J lost 0 bases; the stretch between them is 4 bases long. The CDR3 has 15 amino acids, counting the end cysteine and phenylalanine. Here the CDR3 DNA is all that survives: 45 bases in frame from base 1. The research as a whole found: How much clinical and demographic metadata was included differed by source and by participant, and the metadata was provided uncurated.

Comments on this clone: The antigen it binds to is not known. Base qualities are missing; no much larger clone stands one base away.

Whole blood was collected in K2EDTA tubes by collaborating institutions according to the institutions' own protocols. For TCRbeta analysis, collaborator samples were shipped as frozen whole blood, as isolated PBMCs, or as DNA extracted from either sample type. TCRbeta CDR3 regions were amplified from genomic DNA using the immunoSEQ Assay, a bias-controlled multiplex PCR. Regarding the original processing steps: The number of nucleated cells in each sample was estimated by amplification of reference gene primers within the assay. To quantify the absolute abundance of each unique TCRbeta CDR3 rearrangement, sequence reads were collapsed and filtered. For each sample, productive Simpson clonality was calculated as the square root of Simpson's diversity index over productive rearrangements. Held by TCRdb, this immuneACCESS table contains in-frame sequences only and omits some clones. Under half of the omission traces to an unresolved V gene where checked; the cause of the rest is unknown. The D gene and trimming were derived from the DNA, and the V and J assignments and clone size from that table. The sample has about 240,000 clones on record, around 85% of them singletons. The leading ten clones occupy roughly 9.6% of the sample.

The chain uses TRBV15 and TRBJ1-6; the D gene identity is not certain. Source material: peripheral blood. The sequence derives from a woman older than 75 with acute or convalescent COVID-19. The CDR3 protein is CATSRVSSYNSPLHF. The DNA sequence is as follows: TGTGCCACCAGCAGAGTTAGCTCCTATAATTCACCCCTCCACTTT.